This passage covers 13 T cell receptor beta chains from one sample sequenced in a study of long-term antiretroviral therapy in people with HIV. The libraries were made with immunoSEQ v3.0 at survey level. Profiled with immunoSEQ multiplex PCR; TCRdb holds only in-frame clones, not every one. The sample carries about 39,000 clones, 86% recorded once. This material consisted of unsorted PBMCs, taken just before starting antiretroviral therapy. Receptors originate from a woman aged 18-29 years with HIV.

The genes are TRBV7-3 and TRBJ2-1; weak D call: TRBD1 (6 bases). This CDR3 is built from 15 residues. V shed 3 bases and J shed 5 bases, with 14 bases lying between them. Per germline, CDR1 SGHTA and CDR2 FQGTGA. CDR3: CASSLVGTKNNEQFF. CDR3 bases: TGTGCCAGCAGCTTGGTCGGGACAAAAAACAATGAGCAGTTCTTC.

CDR3 region: CASSLLAGYEQYF. CDR3 DNA: TGTGCCAGCAGTTTACTAGCGGGGTACGAGCAGTACTTC. The chain recombines TRBV28 with TRBJ2-7, with TRBD2 matching over 9 bases. The V gene's germline CDR1 is MDHEN and CDR2 SYDVKM. The ends lost 2 bases at V and 4 bases at J; junction bases unmatched: 0. The CDR3 extends over 13 amino acids.

The rearrangement joins TRBV5-1 to TRBJ2-7; 7 bases are a match to TRBD1. In germline, CDR1 is SGHRS, CDR2 YFSETQ. Losses at the gene ends were 4 bases for V and 0 bases for J; bases not matched to a gene: 7. The CDR3 consists of 15 residues. CDR3 region: CASSPTGIFSYEQYF. CDR3 DNA sequence: TGCGCCAGCAGCCCGACAGGGATTTTCTCCTACGAGCAGTACTTC.

V usage is TRBV9 and J usage is TRBJ2-1; D perhaps matches TRBD1 (6 bases). Per the germline V gene, CDR1 is SGDLS and CDR2 is YYNGEE. The CDR3 length is 14 residues. Between the trimmed V and J ends, which lost 4 bases and 5 bases, there was a span of 13 bases. CDR3 loop: CASSPKDRHNEQFF. For the CDR3, the DNA is TGTGCCAGCAGCCCCAAGGACAGACACAATGAGCAGTTCTTC.

The table lists this clone with a few counts. This chain uses TRBV5-4 with TRBJ1-2; 8 nucleotides match TRBD1. This CDR3 has 13 residues. The germline CDR1 and CDR2 sequences are SGHNT and YYREEE (reference sequence). Germline trimming cut 5 bases from V and 5 bases from J; bases unmatched to any gene: 5. DNA of the CDR3: TGTGCCAGCAGTTGGACAGGGAGATATGGCTACACCTTC. Encoded protein: CASSWTGRYGYTF.

The CDR3 is CASKHGGGQETQYF. The CDR3, as DNA: TGCGCCAGCAAGCACGGGGGGGGGCAAGAGACCCAGTACTTC. The chain is built from TRBV5-1 and TRBJ2-5; 8 bases fit TRBD2. The CDR3 contains 14 residues. The V segment lost 6 bases and the J segment 2 bases; nucleotides outside the gene matches: 6. Germline V lookup: CDR1 SGHRS, CDR2 YFSETQ.

The rearrangement links TRBV27 to TRBJ1-2; no firm D call. Germline loops: CDR1 MNHEY, CDR2 SMNVEV (reference sequence). The CDR3 has 13 amino acids. Trimming removed 6 bases at V and 0 bases at J, with 8 bases between. CDR3 nucleotides: TGTGCCAGCAGGAGCTACTCTAACTATGGCTACACCTTC. Translated, it gives CASRSYSNYGYTF.

V and J are TRBV6-1 and TRBJ2-7; D is perhaps TRBD2 (6 bases). Trimming removed 2 bases from V and 3 bases from J, with 11 bases in between. Germline CDR1 is MNHNS and CDR2 is SASEGT. The CDR3 extends over 14 amino acids. CDR3 in DNA: TGTGCCAGCAGTGAAATGGGACTGTACTACGAGCAGTACTTC. Residues: CASSEMGLYYEQYF.

The gene calls are TRBV27 and TRBJ2-7; 10 nucleotides align to TRBD2. From germline, CDR1 is MNHEY and CDR2 SMNVEV (reference sequence). The CDR3 has 14 residues. Trimming at V came to 2 bases and at J to 7 bases, leaving 5 bases not matched to a gene. The CDR3: CASSLIAGGGEQYF. In DNA, the CDR3 is TGTGCCAGCAGTTTAATAGCGGGAGGAGGGGAGCAGTACTTC.

The chain combines TRBV7-2 with TRBJ2-3; D gene unclear. Trimming removed 1 base at V and 2 bases at J, with 4 bases between. Germline CDR1 is SGHTA and CDR2 is FQGNSA. This CDR3 has 13 amino acids. The CDR3 loop reads CASSLGPTDTQYF. DNA for the CDR3: TGTGCCAGCAGCTTAGGACCCACAGATACGCAGTATTTT.

The chain has TRBV9 and TRBJ2-3, with D perhaps assigned TRBD1 or TRBD2 (5 bases each). CDR1 is SGDLS and CDR2 is YYNGEE in the germline V gene. The CDR3 has 15 amino acids. With 0 bases removed from V and 2 bases from J, the gap between germline ends came to 10 bases. The DNA for the CDR3 is TGTGCCAGCAGCGTAGGGGGACCTTACACAGATACGCAGTATTTT. It codes for CASSVGGPYTDTQYF.

This clone was seen just once. In the same sample, other DNA sequences code for this CDR3. The chain joins TRBV27 to TRBJ2-3; no clear D. Germline lookup yields CDR1 MNHEY and CDR2 SMNVEV (reference sequence). The CDR3 covers 12 residues. V was pared by 5 bases and J by 4 bases, with 7 bases between. The CDR3 spells CASSPSADTQYF. In DNA form, the CDR3 reads TGTGCCAGCAGTCCCTCCGCAGATACGCAGTATTTT.

The rearrangement joins TRBV7-9 to TRBJ1-2, with D hard to call. Germline V gene data show CDR1 as SEHNR and CDR2 as FQNEAQ (reference sequence). The V gene lost 4 bases and the J gene lost 4 bases, with 13 bases spanning the gap. The CDR3 sequence is 14 residues long. CDR3: CASSSQGRVYGYTF. The CDR3 bases are TGTGCCAGCAGCTCACAAGGACGAGTCTATGGCTACACCTTC.